The entry below describes one TCR beta chain. This record comes from a study of radiotherapy plus CTLA-4 blockade in lung cancer. Study-level information: Among all patients, approximately 18% showed objective responses, while approximately 30% had disease control.

Using immunoSEQ multiplex PCR, the repertoire was profiled, and TCRdb retains in-frame clones only, with some absent. The sample holds roughly 73,000 clones, roughly 84% seen once. V lost 4 bases and J lost 3; bases outside the gene matches: 3. The CDR3 runs to 14 residues. Per the germline V gene, CDR1 is MDHEN and CDR2 is SYDVKM. Here the sequenced sample was peripheral blood, taken from a patient treated with radiotherapy plus ipilimumab. The chain couples TRBV28 to TRBJ1-2, with 9 bases identical to TRBD1. This receptor was identified in a human donor with non-small cell lung cancer that progressed on radiotherapy plus ipilimumab. The CDR3 nucleotides are TGTGCCAGCAGTTCGACAGGGGGACACTATGGCTACACCTTC. Its translation is CASSSTGGHYGYTF.